The entry that follows covers one T cell receptor beta chain sequence. The data stem from a study of blood T cells in healthy people across ages. Healthy Caucasian individuals from Russia aged roughly 6 to 100 served as donors. A sample-barcoded 5' primer and a J-beta primer mix were used in a second PCR of about 6 to 11 cycles. TCRdb re-called the 5' RACE reads with MiXCR, one entry per CDR3 protein. Among roughly 1,000,000 distinct CDR3 sequences listed, roughly 24% were seen once. The same specimen was also included in a second study, on T cells of mothers and their children. From that paper: Donors comprised three healthy Caucasian mothers plus their six children. With the M1S primer of the second PCR, sample barcodes and 2-4 random nucleotides were added.

Sequencing used blood. This clonotype originated in a girl aged 2-10 years in good health.

CDR3 sequence reads: CASSLVSAGNTIYF. CDR3 nucleotide sequence: TGTGCCAGCAGCTTAGTGTCGGCTGGAAACACCATATATTTT. The J gene is TRBJ1-3, the V gene TRBV7-2; no clear D. The CDR3 extends over 14 amino acids. Germline CDR1 and CDR2: SGHTA and FQGNSA. The V and J ends lost 1 base and 2 bases respectively, with 6 bases between them.